A selection of T cell receptor beta chains follows, all from one sample in a study of response to subunit inactivated influenza vaccine. TCRdb fed the RT-PCR reads into MiXCR, producing one record per CDR3 protein. The table has about 830,000 distinct CDR3 sequences, approximately 18% seen once; the top ten hold 9.5% to 13%. The material sequenced was PBMCs from blood, taken 5 days after vaccination. Source of these receptors: a man aged 45-65 years who received an inactivated influenza vaccine. CDR3s include the opening cysteine and the closing phenylalanine or tryptophan. The D gene is left open where the match is weak. Clone size is shown for a subset of rows, as once, few, many or a class of expanded clone.

v_call	d_call	j_call	clone_size	cdr3_nt	cdr3_aa
TRBV20-1	NA	TRBJ2-1	few	TGCAGTGCTCTAACAACCTCCTACAATGAGCAGTTCTTC	CSALTTSYNEQFF
TRBV24-1	TRBD2	TRBJ2-1	few	TGTGCCACCAGTGATCCTGGGGCTAGCGGGAAATACAATGAGCAGTTCTTC	CATSDPGASGKYNEQFF
TRBV12-3/TRBV12-4	NA	TRBJ2-1	NA	TGTGCCAGCACAAGGGGCCCCTCCAATGAGCAGTTCTTC	CASTRGPSNEQFF
TRBV12-3/TRBV12-4	NA	TRBJ1-2	NA	TGTGCCAGCAGTTTCCATATACGGGGAGGAAACTATGGCTACACCTTC	CASSFHIRGGNYGYTF
TRBV29-1	NA	TRBJ2-7	many	TGCAGCGTTGAGGACGGGTCAGTCGAGCAGTACTTC	CSVEDGSVEQYF
TRBV12-3/TRBV12-4	TRBD1	TRBJ2-6	few	TGTGCCAGCAGTTTGGGGACAGGGCTCCCTGGGGCCAACGTCCTGACTTTC	CASSLGTGLPGANVLTF
TRBV10-3	NA	TRBJ2-5	NA	TGTGCCATCAGTGAGTCTCGCATCGTAGGAGAGACCCAGTACTTC	CAISESRIVGETQYF
TRBV5-1	NA	TRBJ2-3	NA	TGCGCCAGCAGCTTATCTAGCCGGTCAGATACGCAGTATTTT	CASSLSSRSDTQYF
TRBV3-1	TRBD1	TRBJ2-3	NA	TGTGCCAGCAGCCTAGGACAGGCGAGAGATACGCAGTATTTT	CASSLGQARDTQYF
TRBV3-1	TRBD2	TRBJ2-1	NA	TGTGCCAGCAGCCAAGACTTAGCGGGAGCCCTCTACAATGAGCAGTTCTTC	CASSQDLAGALYNEQFF
TRBV7-2	NA	TRBJ1-2	once	TGTGCCAGCAGCCGTCTGGCAGGGGCTGAAGGCTACACCTTC	CASSRLAGAEGYTF
TRBV7-2	NA	TRBJ2-7	few	TGTGCCAGCAGCGCCCACGCGGTAGCCTACGAGCAGTACTTC	CASSAHAVAYEQYF
TRBV28	TRBD2	TRBJ2-1	NA	TGTGCCAGCAGCACTAGCGGGAGGGCCTACAATGAGCAGTTCTTC	CASSTSGRAYNEQFF
TRBV6-1	NA	TRBJ2-1	NA	TGTGCCAGCAGTGAAGCGCTTCGGGTGAGCGCTAGCGTCTCGTATTACAATGAGCAGTTCTTC	CASSEALRVSASVSYYNEQFF
TRBV20-1	NA	TRBJ2-5	few	TGCAGTGCTCCTGTCCGGGGAACTCGAGAGACCCAGTACTTC	CSAPVRGTRETQYF
TRBV29-1	NA	TRBJ2-1	many	TGCAGCGTTGGGGAGCGAAATGAGCAGTTCTTC	CSVGERNEQFF
TRBV7-9	NA	TRBJ2-7	NA	TGTGCCAGCAGCCAAGGGGGAAGGGACGAGCAGTACTTC	CASSQGGRDEQYF
TRBV7-9	NA	TRBJ2-2	NA	TGTGCCAGCAGCTTACCCGGGGTAGCCGACACCGGGGAGCTGTTTTTT	CASSLPGVADTGELFF
TRBV11-2	NA	TRBJ1-1	NA	TGTGCCAGCAGCCCCGCACGTCGAAACACTGAAGCTTTCTTT	CASSPARRNTEAFF
TRBV7-2	NA	TRBJ2-4	NA	TGTGCCAGCAGCTTTAGTAGGGGCCGGGACATTCAGTACTTC	CASSFSRGRDIQYF
TRBV20-1	NA	TRBJ2-4	NA	TGCAGTGCTAGAGATTCAAGCGGATTAGCCAAAAACATTCAGTACTTC	CSARDSSGLAKNIQYF
TRBV7-3	NA	TRBJ2-3	NA	TGTGCCAGCAGCCCCGGAGGGCTAGGAGTAGATACGCAGTATTTT	CASSPGGLGVDTQYF
TRBV27	TRBD1	TRBJ2-4	NA	TGTGCCACCAGAACAGGGGCAGGGATTCAGTACTTC	CATRTGAGIQYF
TRBV20-1	TRBD1	TRBJ2-7	NA	TGCAGTGCTAGAGACGGGACAGGGCACGGCGAGCAGTACTTC	CSARDGTGHGEQYF
TRBV11-2	TRBD2	TRBJ2-7	NA	TGTGCCAGCAGCTCTCTCCTCCTCTCTAGCGGGGCCTACGAGCAGTACTTC	CASSSLLLSSGAYEQYF
TRBV7-6	TRBD1	TRBJ2-1	once	TGTGCCAGCAGCCCTCTGTGGGGACAGAACTACAATGAGCAGTTCTTC	CASSPLWGQNYNEQFF
TRBV20-1	NA	TRBJ2-3	few	TGCAGTGCTAGAACTAGGGTCGGCTCAGATACGCAGTATTTT	CSARTRVGSDTQYF
TRBV28	TRBD1	TRBJ2-7	few	TGTGCCAGCAGTTCCAACAGGGGACCCTACGAGCAGTACTTC	CASSSNRGPYEQYF
TRBV27	NA	TRBJ2-1	few	TGTGCCAGCAGGCCGGGACTCAGCTCCTACAATGAGCAGTTCTTC	CASRPGLSSYNEQFF
TRBV5-6	NA	TRBJ1-1	few	TGTGCCAGCAGCCGGGGAAAGAGGGTGGCTGAAGCTTTCTTT	CASSRGKRVAEAFF
TRBV12-3/TRBV12-4	NA	TRBJ1-2	few	TGTGCCAGCAGACCCCAGGAGGAAAGGAATGGCTACACCTTC	CASRPQEERNGYTF
TRBV27	NA	TRBJ1-2	few	TGTGCCAGCGGTACAGGGCCCTATGGCTACACCTTC	CASGTGPYGYTF
TRBV28	NA	TRBJ2-2	NA	TGTGCCAGCAGTTTGGGCACTTTCCCCTTCACACCCGGGGAGCTGTTTTTT	CASSLGTFPFTPGELFF
TRBV4-3	NA	TRBJ2-3	many	TGCGCCAGCAGCCAAGGTGTGGGACCAAACACAGATACGCAGTATTTT	CASSQGVGPNTDTQYF